A selection of T cell receptor beta chains follows, all from one sample in a study of blood T cell repertoires in COVID-19. The repertoire was sequenced with immunoSEQ multiplex PCR; TCRdb's copy has only in-frame clones and lacks some. The sample contains a few hundred thousand clones, around 90% of which appear only once. The sequenced sample was peripheral blood. Receptors were obtained from a woman in her 40s with COVID-19, enrolled during active disease. Both conserved end residues are part of each CDR3. Each record gives: CDR3 protein, CDR3 DNA, J gene, clone size, CDR3 length, D gene, V gene. D genes are given only for firm matches. The size field is filled for only some rows; it gives once, few, many or a size class.

CASGPTGTNQPQHF | TGTGCCAGCGGCCCTACAGGGACGAATCAGCCCCAGCATTTT | TRBJ1-5 | once | 14 | NA | TRBV27
CASSLVSVPNEKLFF | TGCGCCAGCAGCTTGGTTTCAGTCCCTAATGAAAAACTGTTTTTT | TRBJ1-4 | NA | 15 | NA | TRBV5-1
CASSIAPGTDTQYF | TGTGCCAGTAGTATCGCCCCGGGCACAGATACGCAGTATTTT | TRBJ2-3 | NA | 14 | NA | TRBV19
CASSASGTSGLYEQYF | TGTGCCAGCAGCGCTTCCGGGACTAGCGGCCTATACGAGCAGTACTTC | TRBJ2-7 | NA | 16 | TRBD2 | TRBV9
CASSLGGGYEQFF | TGCGCCAGCAGCCTGGGTGGAGGATATGAGCAGTTCTTC | TRBJ2-1 | NA | 13 | NA | TRBV5-1
CASSLSGAKISGNTIYF | TGTGCCAGCAGCTTAAGTGGGGCCAAAATCTCTGGAAACACCATATATTTT | TRBJ1-3 | NA | 17 | NA | TRBV11-2
CASSQDLRRGAYEQYF | TGTGCCAGCAGCCAAGATCTCAGGCGGGGGGCCTACGAGCAGTACTTC | TRBJ2-7 | NA | 16 | TRBD2 | TRBV3-1/TRBV3-2
CASSSGWAFQYF | TGTGCCAGCAGCTCTGGTTGGGCTTTTCAGTACTTC | TRBJ2-4 | NA | 12 | NA | TRBV7-2
CAISRQGGDQPQHF | TGTGCCATCAGCAGACAGGGAGGCGATCAGCCCCAGCATTTT | TRBJ1-5 | NA | 14 | TRBD1 | TRBV10-3
CASSLGTGGYAFF | TGTGCCAGCAGCCTCGGGACAGGAGGATACGCTTTCTTT | TRBJ1-1 | NA | 13 | TRBD1 | TRBV9
CASSFPGGEQYF | TGTGCCAGCAGTTTCCCCGGGGGAGAGCAGTACTTC | TRBJ2-7 | NA | 12 | NA | TRBV27
CASSVAGQGLDGYTF | TGTGCCAGCAGCGTAGCCGGACAGGGGCTAGATGGCTACACCTTC | TRBJ1-2 | NA | 15 | TRBD1 | TRBV9
CASSLGQGQAQETQYF | TGTGCCAGCAGCTTAGGACAGGGTCAAGCTCAAGAGACCCAGTACTTC | TRBJ2-5 | NA | 16 | TRBD1 | TRBV11-3
CAISGGDIQYF | TGTGCCATCAGTGGGGGGGACATTCAGTACTTC | TRBJ2-4 | NA | 11 | NA | TRBV10-3
CASSLQSGENIQYF | TGCGCCAGCAGCTTACAGTCAGGGGAAAACATTCAGTACTTC | TRBJ2-4 | NA | 14 | NA | TRBV5-1
CASRRQGGDEKLFF | TGTGCCAGTAGGAGACAGGGGGGGGATGAAAAACTGTTTTTT | TRBJ1-4 | NA | 14 | TRBD1 | TRBV19
CASRPGVNTEAFF | TGTGCCAGCAGGCCAGGGGTGAACACTGAAGCTTTCTTT | TRBJ1-1 | NA | 13 | NA | TRBV28
CATSDSTQGDTEAFF | TGTGCCACCAGTGATTCCACACAGGGGGACACTGAAGCTTTCTTT | TRBJ1-1 | NA | 15 | TRBD1 | TRBV24-1
CATSAPVSQGTGELFF | TGTGCCACCAGTGCCCCCGTCTCGCAGGGAACCGGGGAGCTGTTTTTT | TRBJ2-2 | NA | 16 | NA | TRBV24-1
CASSLRPLNTEAFF | TGTGCCAGCAGCCTGAGGCCACTGAACACTGAAGCTTTCTTT | TRBJ1-1 | NA | 14 | NA | TRBV6-5
CASSPTGDNIQYF | TGTGCCAGCTCACCGACAGGAGACAACATTCAGTACTTC | TRBJ2-4 | NA | 13 | NA | TRBV18
CASSPFGGRQETQYF | TGTGCCAGCAGCCCCTTCGGGGGGAGGCAAGAGACCCAGTACTTC | TRBJ2-5 | NA | 15 | TRBD2 | TRBV14
CASSPTGGNQPQHF | TGTGCCAGTAGCCCGACAGGGGGTAATCAGCCCCAGCATTTT | TRBJ1-5 | NA | 14 | TRBD1 | TRBV19
CASSMRQGAYEQFF | TGTGCCAGTAGTATGAGACAGGGGGCTTATGAGCAGTTCTTC | TRBJ2-1 | NA | 14 | TRBD1 | TRBV19
CATRGGSNSPLHF | TGTGCCACCCGAGGTGGGAGTAATTCACCCCTCCACTTT | TRBJ1-6 | NA | 13 | NA | TRBV24-1
CAISESGRGAYNEQFF | TGTGCCATCAGTGAGTCGGGGAGGGGGGCTTACAATGAGCAGTTCTTC | TRBJ2-1 | NA | 16 | NA | TRBV10-3
CASSRTESYEQYF | TGTGCCAGCAGCCGGACAGAGTCCTACGAGCAGTACTTC | TRBJ2-7 | NA | 13 | NA | TRBV9
CASSLEGGPNQPQHF | TGTGCCAGCAGCTTAGAAGGGGGTCCCAATCAGCCCCAGCATTTT | TRBJ1-5 | once | 15 | NA | TRBV7-9
CASSLYGQGYYGYTF | TGTGCCAGCAGTTTATACGGACAGGGCTACTATGGCTACACCTTC | TRBJ1-2 | NA | 15 | TRBD1 | TRBV27
CASDRQGQYNEQFF | TGTGCCAGCGATCGTCAAGGACAGTACAATGAGCAGTTCTTC | TRBJ2-1 | NA | 14 | NA | TRBV28
CASSRSGTGSRFETQYF | TGTGCCAGCAGCAGATCCGGGACAGGGTCTAGGTTTGAGACCCAGTACTTC | TRBJ2-5 | once | 17 | TRBD1 | TRBV2
CATRGTETNQPQHF | TGTGCCACCCGCGGGACAGAGACTAATCAGCCCCAGCATTTT | TRBJ1-5 | NA | 14 | TRBD1 | TRBV28
CASSLDPTDTQYF | TGCGCCAGCAGCTTGGATCCGACAGATACGCAGTATTTT | TRBJ2-3 | NA | 13 | NA | TRBV5-1
CASTNLLGTSGGTMKETQYF | TGTGCCAGCACCAACCTCCTGGGGACTAGCGGGGGGACTATGAAAGAGACCCAGTACTTC | TRBJ2-5 | NA | 20 | TRBD2 | TRBV28
CAWWGQGGKLFF | TGTGCCTGGTGGGGACAGGGGGGAAAACTGTTTTTT | TRBJ1-4 | NA | 12 | TRBD1 | TRBV30
CASRVSGGNSFNQPQHF | TGTGCCAGCAGGGTTAGCGGCGGCAATTCGTTCAATCAGCCCCAGCATTTT | TRBJ1-5 | NA | 17 | NA | TRBV28
CASSYSTLAGGYNEQFF | TGTGCCAGCAGTTACTCGACCTTGGCGGGGGGATACAATGAGCAGTTCTTC | TRBJ2-1 | NA | 17 | TRBD2 | TRBV6-2/TRBV6-3
CASTTTGGGGYNEQFF | TGCGCCAGCACTACGACAGGGGGCGGAGGCTACAATGAGCAGTTCTTC | TRBJ2-1 | NA | 16 | TRBD1 | TRBV5-1
CASSQSYNEQFF | TGTGCCAGCAGCCAGTCCTACAATGAGCAGTTCTTC | TRBJ2-1 | NA | 12 | NA | TRBV7-2
CASSPFSGGLWYEQYF | TGTGCCAGCAGCCCGTTTAGCGGGGGCCTGTGGTACGAGCAGTACTTC | TRBJ2-7 | NA | 16 | TRBD2 | TRBV7-9
CASSLSGVNNSPLHF | TGTGCCAGCAGTTTATCAGGGGTTAATAATTCACCCCTCCACTTT | TRBJ1-6 | few | 15 | NA | TRBV28
CASSLDRFSYNEQFF | TGCGCCAGCAGCCTAGACAGGTTCTCCTACAATGAGCAGTTCTTC | TRBJ2-1 | NA | 15 | NA | TRBV4-3
CASSPGTGGRGYTF | TGTGCCAGCAGCCCCGGGACAGGGGGCCGTGGCTACACCTTC | TRBJ1-2 | NA | 14 | TRBD1 | TRBV5-6
CASSLAGGTGSPLHF | TGTGCCAGCAGCTTGGCCGGGGGAACGGGCTCACCCCTCCACTTT | TRBJ1-6 | few | 15 | NA | TRBV5-6
CASSRTGEVRPKNIQYF | TGTGCCAGCAGCCGCACAGGAGAAGTGAGACCCAAAAACATTCAGTACTTC | TRBJ2-4 | NA | 17 | NA | TRBV7-3
CASSENRQWRTEAFF | TGTGCCAGCAGTGAAAATAGGCAGTGGAGAACTGAAGCTTTCTTT | TRBJ1-1 | NA | 15 | NA | TRBV2
CASSPSGQKHEQYF | TGTGCCAGCAGTCCCTCAGGACAGAAGCACGAGCAGTACTTC | TRBJ2-7 | few | 14 | NA | TRBV6-5